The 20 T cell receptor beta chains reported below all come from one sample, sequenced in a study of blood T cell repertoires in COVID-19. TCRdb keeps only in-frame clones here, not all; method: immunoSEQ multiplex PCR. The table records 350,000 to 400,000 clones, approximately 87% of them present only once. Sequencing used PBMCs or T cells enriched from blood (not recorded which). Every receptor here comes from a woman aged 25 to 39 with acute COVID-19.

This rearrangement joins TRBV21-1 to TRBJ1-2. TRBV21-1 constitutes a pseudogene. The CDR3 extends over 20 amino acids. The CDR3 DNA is TGTGCCAGCAGCTCGACGGGGATGGATGCTGAGACCCTCACGGACTATGGCTACACCTTC. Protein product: CASSSTGMDAETLTDYGYTF.

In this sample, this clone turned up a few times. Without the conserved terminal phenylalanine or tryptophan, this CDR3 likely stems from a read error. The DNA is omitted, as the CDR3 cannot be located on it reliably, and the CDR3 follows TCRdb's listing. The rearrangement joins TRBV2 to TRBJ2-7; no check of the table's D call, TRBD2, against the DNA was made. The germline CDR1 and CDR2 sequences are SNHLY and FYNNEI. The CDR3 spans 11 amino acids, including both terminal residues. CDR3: CASSEALRPRL.

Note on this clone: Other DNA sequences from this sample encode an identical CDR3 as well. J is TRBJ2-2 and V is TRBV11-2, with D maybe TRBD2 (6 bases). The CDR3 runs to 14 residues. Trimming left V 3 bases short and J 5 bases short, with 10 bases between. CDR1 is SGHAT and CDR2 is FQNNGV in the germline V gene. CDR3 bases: TGTGCCAGCAGCTTCACGCGGGGAACCGGGGAGCTGTTTTTT. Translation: CASSFTRGTGELFF. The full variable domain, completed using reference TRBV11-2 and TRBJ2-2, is EAGVAQSPRYKIIEKRQSVAFWCNPISGHATLYWYQQILGQGPKLLIQFQNNGVVDDSQLPKDRFSAERLKGVDSTLKIQPAKLEDSAVYLCASSFTRGTGELFFGEGSRLTVL.

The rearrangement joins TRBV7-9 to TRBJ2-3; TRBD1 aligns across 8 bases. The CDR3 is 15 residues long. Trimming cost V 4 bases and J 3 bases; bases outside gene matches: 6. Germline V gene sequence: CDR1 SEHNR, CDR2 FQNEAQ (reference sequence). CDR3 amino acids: CASSWNRGATDTQYF. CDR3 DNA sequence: TGTGCCAGCAGCTGGAACAGGGGGGCGACAGATACGCAGTATTTT.

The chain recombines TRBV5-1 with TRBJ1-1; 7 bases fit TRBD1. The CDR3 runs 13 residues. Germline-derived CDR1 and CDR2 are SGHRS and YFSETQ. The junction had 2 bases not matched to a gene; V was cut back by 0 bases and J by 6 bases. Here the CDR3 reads CASSLGTGAEAFF. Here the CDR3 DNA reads TGCGCCAGCAGCTTGGGGACAGGTGCTGAAGCTTTCTTT.

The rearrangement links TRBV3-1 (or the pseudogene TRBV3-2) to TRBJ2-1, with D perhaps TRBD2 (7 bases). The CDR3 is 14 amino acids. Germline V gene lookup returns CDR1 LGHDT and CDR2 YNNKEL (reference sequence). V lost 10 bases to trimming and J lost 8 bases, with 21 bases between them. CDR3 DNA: TGTGCCACCAGTGGGAGGGGGGGCCTCGATGAGCAGTTCTTC. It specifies CATSGRGGLDEQFF.

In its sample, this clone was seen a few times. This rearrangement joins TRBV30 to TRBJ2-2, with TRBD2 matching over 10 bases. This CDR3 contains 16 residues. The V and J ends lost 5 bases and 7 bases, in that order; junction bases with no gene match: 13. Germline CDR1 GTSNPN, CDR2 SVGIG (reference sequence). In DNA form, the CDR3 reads TGTGCCTGGTATTCGGCGAGCGGGGGGGCCCACGGGGAGCTGTTTTTT. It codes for CAWYSASGGAHGELFF. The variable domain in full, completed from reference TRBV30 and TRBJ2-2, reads SQTIHQWPATLVQPVGSPLSLECTVEGTSNPNLYWYRQAAGRGLQLLFYSVGIGQISSEVPQNLSASRPQDRQFILSSKKLLLSDSGFYLCAWYSASGGAHGELFFGEGSRLTVL.

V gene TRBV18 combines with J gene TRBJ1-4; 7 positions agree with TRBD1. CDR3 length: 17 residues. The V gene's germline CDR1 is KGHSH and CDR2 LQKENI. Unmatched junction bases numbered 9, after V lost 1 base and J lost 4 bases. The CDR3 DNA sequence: TGTGCCAGCTCACCACAATTGTCAGGGGGACTTAATGAAAAACTGTTTTTT. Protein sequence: CASSPQLSGGLNEKLFF.

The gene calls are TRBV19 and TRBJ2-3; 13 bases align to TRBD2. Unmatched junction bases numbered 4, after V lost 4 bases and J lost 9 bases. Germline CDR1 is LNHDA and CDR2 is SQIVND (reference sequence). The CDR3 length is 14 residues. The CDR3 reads CASSRTSGGPTQYF. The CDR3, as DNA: TGTGCCAGTAGTAGGACTAGCGGGGGACCGACGCAGTATTTT.

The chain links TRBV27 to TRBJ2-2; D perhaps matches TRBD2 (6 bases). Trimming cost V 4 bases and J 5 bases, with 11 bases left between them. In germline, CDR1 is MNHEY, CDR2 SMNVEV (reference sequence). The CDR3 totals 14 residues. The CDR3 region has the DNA TGTGCCAGCAGTTGGGCAGGGAGGACCGGGGAGCTGTTTTTT. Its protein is CASSWAGRTGELFF.

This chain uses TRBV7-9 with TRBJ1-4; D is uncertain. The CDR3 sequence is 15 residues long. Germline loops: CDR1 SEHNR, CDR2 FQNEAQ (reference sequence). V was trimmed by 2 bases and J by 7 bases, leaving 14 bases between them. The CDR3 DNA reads TGTGCCAGCAGCTTATTACATTTCGGGATTGAAAAACTGTTTTTT. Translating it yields CASSLLHFGIEKLFF.

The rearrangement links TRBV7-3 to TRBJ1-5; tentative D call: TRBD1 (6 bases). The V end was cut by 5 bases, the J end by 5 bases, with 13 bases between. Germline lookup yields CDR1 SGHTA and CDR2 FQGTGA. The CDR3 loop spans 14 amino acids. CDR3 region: CASSLNRVDQPQHF. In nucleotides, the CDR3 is TGTGCCAGCAGCCTAAACAGGGTTGATCAGCCCCAGCATTTT.

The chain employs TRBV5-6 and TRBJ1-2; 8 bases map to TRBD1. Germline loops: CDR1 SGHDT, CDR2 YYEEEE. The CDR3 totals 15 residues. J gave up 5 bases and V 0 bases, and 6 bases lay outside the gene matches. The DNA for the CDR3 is TGTGCCAGCAGCTTGGGTGCAGGGGGCGTGTATGGCTACACCTTC. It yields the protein CASSLGAGGVYGYTF.

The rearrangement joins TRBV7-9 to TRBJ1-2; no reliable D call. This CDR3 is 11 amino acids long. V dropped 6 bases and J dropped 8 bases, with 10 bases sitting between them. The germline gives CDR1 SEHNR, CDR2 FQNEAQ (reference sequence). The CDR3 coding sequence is TGTGCCAGCAGTGGAGGGTACGGCTACACCTTC. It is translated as CASSGGYGYTF.

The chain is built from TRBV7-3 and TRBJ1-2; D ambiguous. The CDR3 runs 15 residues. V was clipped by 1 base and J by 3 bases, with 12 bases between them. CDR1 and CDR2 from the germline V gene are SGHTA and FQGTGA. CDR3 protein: CASSLNPTSYYGYTF. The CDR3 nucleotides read TGTGCCAGCAGCTTAAACCCCACATCTTACTATGGCTACACCTTC. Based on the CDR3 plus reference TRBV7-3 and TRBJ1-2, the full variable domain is GAGVSQTPSNKVTEKGKYVELRCDPISGHTALYWYRQSLGQGPEFLIYFQGTGAADDSGLPNDRFFAVRPEGSVSTLKIQRTERGDSAVYLCASSLNPTSYYGYTFGSGTRLTVV.

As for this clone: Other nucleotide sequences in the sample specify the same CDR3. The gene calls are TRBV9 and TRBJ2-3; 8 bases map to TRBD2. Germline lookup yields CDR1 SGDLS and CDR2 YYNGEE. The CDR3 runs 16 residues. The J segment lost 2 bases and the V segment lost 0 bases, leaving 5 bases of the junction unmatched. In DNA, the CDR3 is TGTGCCAGCAGCGTAGGAAGCGGGGGACTCACAGATACGCAGTATTTT. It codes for CASSVGSGGLTDTQYF. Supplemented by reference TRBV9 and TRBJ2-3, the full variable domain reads DSGVTQTPKHLITATGQRVTLRCSPRSGDLSVYWYQQSLDQGLQFLIQYYNGEERAKGNILERFSAQQFPDLHSELNLSSLELGDSALYFCASSVGSGGLTDTQYFGPGTRLTVL.

This CDR3 reads CASSLEGRRNEKLFF. CDR3 nucleotide sequence: TGCGCCAGCAGCTTGGAAGGGAGGAGGAATGAAAAACTGTTTTTT. The rearrangement uses TRBV5-1 and TRBJ1-4; unclear D gene. Per germline, CDR1 SGHRS and CDR2 YFSETQ. This CDR3 has 15 amino acids. With 0 bases removed from V and 5 bases from J, the gap between germline ends came to 11 bases.

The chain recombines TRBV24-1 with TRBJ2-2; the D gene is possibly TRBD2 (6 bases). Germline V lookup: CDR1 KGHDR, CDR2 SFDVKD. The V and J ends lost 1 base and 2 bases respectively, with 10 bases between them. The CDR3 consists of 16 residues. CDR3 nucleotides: TGTGCCACCAGTGATTTAGCCGGGACTAACACCGGGGAGCTGTTTTTT. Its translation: CATSDLAGTNTGELFF.

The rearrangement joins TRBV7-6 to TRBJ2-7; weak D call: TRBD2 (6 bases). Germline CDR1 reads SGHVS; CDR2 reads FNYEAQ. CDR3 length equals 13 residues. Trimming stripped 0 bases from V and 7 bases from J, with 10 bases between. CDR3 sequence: CASSLARGGEQYF. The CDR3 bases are TGTGCCAGCAGCTTAGCGCGAGGAGGGGAGCAGTACTTC.

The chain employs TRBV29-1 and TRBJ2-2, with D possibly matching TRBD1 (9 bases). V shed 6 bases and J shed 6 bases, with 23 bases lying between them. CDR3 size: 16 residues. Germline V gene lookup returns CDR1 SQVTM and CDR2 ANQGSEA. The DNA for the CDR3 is TGCAGCGTGCTTACAGGGGGCGCGGGGGGCTCCGGGGAGCTGTTTTTT. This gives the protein CSVLTGGAGGSGELFF.